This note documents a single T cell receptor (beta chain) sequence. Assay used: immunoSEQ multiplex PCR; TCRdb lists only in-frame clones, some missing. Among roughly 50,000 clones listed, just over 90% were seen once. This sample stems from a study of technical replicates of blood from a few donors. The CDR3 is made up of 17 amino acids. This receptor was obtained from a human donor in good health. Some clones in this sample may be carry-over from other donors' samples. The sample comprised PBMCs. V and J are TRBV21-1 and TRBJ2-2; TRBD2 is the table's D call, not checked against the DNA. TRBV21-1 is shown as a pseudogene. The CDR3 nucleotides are TGTGCCAGGACCTGGGACGGGAGGCGGGAGAACACCGGGGAGCTGTTTTTT. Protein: CARTWDGRRENTGELFF.